One sample yielded the 3 T cell receptor beta chains listed below, sequenced in a study of CD8 T cells in ankylosing spondylitis. From the 5' RACE reads, TCRdb called clonotypes with MiXCR, one entry per CDR3 protein. The sample lists roughly 26,000 distinct CDR3 sequences, under 15% occurring once. The sample was blood. These receptors came from a male donor with ankylosing spondylitis or in good health (not recorded which).

In its sample, this clonotype was seen many times. This chain uses TRBV29-1 with TRBJ2-1; D is perhaps TRBD2 (6 bases). V gave up 3 bases and J gave up 10 bases, with 13 bases separating them. The CDR3 spans 12 residues. Looked up from germline, CDR1 is SQVTM and CDR2 is ANQGSEA. The CDR3 spells CSVDSRRGEQFF. CDR3 DNA sequence: TGCAGCGTTGATAGTCGGCGGGGAGAGCAGTTCTTC.

This clonotype was detected ten times or more. The genes are TRBV6-2 or TRBV6-3 and TRBJ2-7; no reliable D call. Trimming shortened V by 2 bases and J by 3 bases, and 11 bases separated the two germline ends. Per the germline V gene, CDR1 is MNHEY and CDR2 is SVGEGT. CDR3 length: 14 residues. The CDR3 DNA reads TGTGCCAGCAGTTACGAGTCTTCGAGCTACGAGCAGTACGTC. This codes for CASSYESSSYEQYV.

This clonotype was detected only a few times. The rearrangement uses TRBV20-1 and TRBJ2-2, with TRBD1 matching over 8 bases. This CDR3 is built from 14 residues. CDR1 is DFQATT, CDR2 SNEGSKA, per germline (reference sequence). The junction had 7 bases not matched to a gene; V was cut back by 4 bases and J by 6 bases. CDR3 in amino acids: CSATRTGLAGELFF. The CDR3, as DNA: TGCAGTGCTACAAGGACAGGGTTGGCCGGGGAGCTGTTTTTT.